One and the same sample provided the 11 T cell receptor beta chains below, sequenced in a study of control samples from healthy donors and cancer patients (TCRdb year 2020). Library generation was performed with the immunoSEQ multiplex PCR assay. Here the immuneACCESS table is served through TCRdb, limited to in-frame sequences with V and J called. Missing clones are a known gap in these copies; in checked studies unresolved V genes cover under half, and the rest lacks a known reason. In all, the sample holds 190,000 or so clones, and 85% to 95% of those were seen once. The biggest ten clones account for more than 1.4% of the sample. The sample consisted of blood. The receptors originated from a man between 18 and 29 years old in good health.

The chain links TRBV4-1 to TRBJ2-2, with TRBD2 matching 7 bases. Germline-derived CDR1 and CDR2 are MGHRA and YSYEKL. This CDR3 contains 13 residues. V lost 7 bases, J lost 7 bases, and 6 bases stayed unmatched. In nucleotides, the CDR3 is TGCGCCAGCAAGGGGAGGGAAGTCGGGGAGCTGTTTTTT. Translation: CASKGREVGELFF.

V is TRBV5-1 and J is TRBJ1-1, with 7 bases matching TRBD1. Germline loops: CDR1 SGHRS, CDR2 YFSETQ. Losses at the gene ends were 4 bases for V and 3 bases for J; bases not matched to a gene: 9. CDR3 size: 15 residues. This CDR3 is CASSRGGGEDTEAFF. CDR3 nucleotide sequence: TGCGCCAGCAGCAGGGGAGGGGGCGAGGACACTGAAGCTTTCTTT.

The chain uses TRBV21-1 and TRBJ2-1; TRBD2 reflects the table's D call only, with no check against the DNA. TRBV21-1 is a recognized pseudogene. CDR3 length: 16 amino acids. The CDR3 bases are TGTGCCAGCAGGGGGGGAGGGTCACCAACCTACAATGAGCAGTTCTTC. It translates to CASRGGGSPTYNEQFF.

This rearrangement joins TRBV19 to TRBJ2-1; D is tentatively TRBD1 or TRBD2 (5 bases each). With 3 bases removed from V and 7 bases from J, the gap between germline ends came to 10 bases. Germline loops: CDR1 LNHDA, CDR2 SQIVND (reference sequence). The CDR3 spans 13 residues. The CDR3 coding sequence is TGTGCCAGTAGTATCGGGGCGGAAAATGAGCAGTTCTTC. Its translation is CASSIGAENEQFF.

The chain recombines TRBV14 with TRBJ1-6; D not certain. The length of the CDR3 is 16 residues. The germline gives CDR1 SGHDN, CDR2 FVKESK. The V gene lost 1 base and the J gene lost 5 bases, with 12 bases spanning the gap. The CDR3 loop is CASSQVSVLDNSPLHF. Here the CDR3 DNA reads TGTGCCAGCAGCCAAGTTTCGGTCCTCGATAATTCACCCCTCCACTTT.

V is TRBV5-5 and J is TRBJ1-3; D remains ambiguous. CDR3 size: 16 residues. CDR1 SGHKS and CDR2 YYEKEE come from the germline V gene (reference sequence). Trimming removed 0 bases from V and 0 bases from J, with 10 bases in between. The CDR3 sequence is CASSLVRASSGNTIYF. The CDR3 coding sequence is TGTGCCAGCAGCTTGGTACGGGCGAGCTCTGGAAACACCATATATTTT.

The CDR3 loop reads CASSESGVSNIQYF. DNA of the CDR3: TGTGCCAGCAGTGAATCGGGGGTGTCAAACATTCAGTACTTC. This chain links TRBV25-1 with TRBJ2-4; D possibly corresponds to TRBD2 (6 bases). This CDR3 is built from 14 residues. V dropped 1 base and J dropped 6 bases, with 10 bases sitting between them. The germline V gene has CDR1 MGHDK and CDR2 SYGVNS.

The chain joins TRBV2 to TRBJ2-3; the D call may be TRBD1 or TRBD2 (6 bases each). V lost 10 bases and J 0 bases, leaving 17 bases between the germline ends. CDR3 length: 15 residues. Germline V gene data show CDR1 as SNHLY and CDR2 as FYNNEI. The CDR3 region has the DNA TGTGCCACCCCGTCGGGGGCTTCTAGCACAGATACGCAGTATTTT. This encodes CATPSGASSTDTQYF.

The rearrangement joins TRBV7-8 to TRBJ1-1; 10 nucleotides agree with TRBD1. Germline V CDR1 and CDR2: SGHVS, FQNEAQ. The J segment lost 4 bases and the V segment lost 3 bases, leaving 11 bases of the junction unmatched. The CDR3 runs 17 residues. CDR3 bases: TGTGCCAGCAGCTTGCGACAATTGGACAGGGGGTTCACTGAAGCTTTCTTT. This gives the protein CASSLRQLDRGFTEAFF.

The V and J genes are TRBV30 and TRBJ2-5; 14 positions agree with TRBD2. J lost 2 bases, V lost 2 bases, and 4 bases had no gene match. Germline-derived CDR1 and CDR2 are GTSNPN and SVGIG (reference sequence). The length of the CDR3 is 16 residues. CDR3 bases: TGTGCCTGGAGTCTCGGACTAGCGGGGGGTCAAGAGACCCAGTACTTC. Translation: CAWSLGLAGGQETQYF. Full variable domain (remainder filled in from reference TRBV30 and TRBJ2-5): SQTIHQWPATLVQPVGSPLSLECTVEGTSNPNLYWYRQAAGRGLQLLFYSVGIGQISSEVPQNLSASRPQDRQFILSSKKLLLSDSGFYLCAWSLGLAGGQETQYFGPGTRLLVL.

This clone was found once. A read error is likely, as this CDR3 ends without the conserved phenylalanine or tryptophan. The DNA is left out, because the CDR3 cannot be placed on it with certainty; the CDR3 is given as TCRdb lists it. This rearrangement joins TRBV7-9 to TRBJ2-3; the tabulated D call, TRBD2, remains unverified against the DNA. CDR1 and CDR2 (germline): SEHNR, FQNEAQ (reference sequence). The CDR3 is 13 residues long, ends included. CDR3 in amino acids: CASSFGGREGVAA.